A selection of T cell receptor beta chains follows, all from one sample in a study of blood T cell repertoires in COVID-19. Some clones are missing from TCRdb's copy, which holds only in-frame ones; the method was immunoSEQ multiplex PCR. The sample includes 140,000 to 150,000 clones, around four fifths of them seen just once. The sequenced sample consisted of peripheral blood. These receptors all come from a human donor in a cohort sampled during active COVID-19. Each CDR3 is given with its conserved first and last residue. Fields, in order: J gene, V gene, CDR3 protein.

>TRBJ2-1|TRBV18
CASLPGQSSYNEQFF
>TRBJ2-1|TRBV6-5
CASSYGLLSSYNEQFF
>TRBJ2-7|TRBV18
CASSPKQGSYEQYF
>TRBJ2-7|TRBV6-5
CASSYSAGRYEQYF
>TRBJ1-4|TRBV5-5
CASSLADRDRGKKLFF
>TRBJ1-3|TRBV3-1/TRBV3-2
CASSQARNTIYF
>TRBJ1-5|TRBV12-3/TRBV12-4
CASSSGGQPQHF
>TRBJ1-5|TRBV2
CASNERPGTGLNQPQHF
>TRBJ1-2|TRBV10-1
CASSEAGDTYGYTF
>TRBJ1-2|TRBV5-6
CASSIPGQHNRYTF
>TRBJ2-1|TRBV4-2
CASSQGTGSYNEQFF
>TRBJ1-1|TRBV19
CASSLAGGTEAFF
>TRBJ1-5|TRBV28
CASSSGQGGPQHF
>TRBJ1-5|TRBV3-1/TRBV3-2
CASSQGQGGGQPQHF
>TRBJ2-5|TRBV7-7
CASSEGSGRGPAETQYF
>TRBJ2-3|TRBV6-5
CASTDSSTDTQYF
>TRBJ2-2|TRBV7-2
CASSFLPGMNTGELFF
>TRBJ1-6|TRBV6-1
CASSGFKTGVGFVPDF
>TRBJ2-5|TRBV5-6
CASSTSGTGGETQYF
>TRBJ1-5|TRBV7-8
CASSLVGGQPQHF